These T cell receptor beta chains were read from a single sample in a study of T cells in Graves' hyperthyroidism and ophthalmopathy. TCRdb re-derived calls from the multiplex PCR reads in MiXCR, one entry per CDR3 protein. This repertoire shows a few hundred thousand distinct CDR3 sequences, roughly 46% found once; its top ten account for more than 7%. Material for sequencing was peripheral blood or thyroid tissue (not recorded which). Receptor source: a young woman with Graves' hyperthyroidism. The CDR3 runs from the conserved cysteine through the conserved F or W. Fields, in order: V gene, D gene, J gene, CDR3 protein. The D gene is left open where the match is weak.

TRBV12-3/TRBV12-4	NA	TRBJ2-5	CASSSPRETQYF
TRBV27	TRBD1	TRBJ1-5	CASSVQGNPFQPQHF
TRBV29-1	NA	TRBJ1-2	CSVRRDVGYTF
TRBV20-1	TRBD2	NA	CSAEGLAGWYNEQFF
TRBV18	TRBD1	TRBJ1-5	CASSPKGGAGNQPQHF
TRBV18	NA	TRBJ2-7	CASSPGAETYEQYF
TRBV20-1	NA	TRBJ2-7	CSARPPLPQSSYEQYF
TRBV5-5	TRBD2	TRBJ2-5	CASSLGSGQQETQYF
TRBV2	TRBD1	TRBJ2-5	CASSTGQGETQYF
TRBV12-3/TRBV12-4	TRBD1	TRBJ1-2	CASMGTDPDGYTF
TRBV6-5	NA	TRBJ1-2	CASSAAGGDYGYTF
TRBV7-9	TRBD1	TRBJ1-2	CASSGQGFSGNTF
TRBV3-1	NA	TRBJ2-7	CASSQDKYEQYF
TRBV3-1	NA	TRBJ1-5	CASSEGVTGRNQPQHF
TRBV15	TRBD2	TRBJ2-7	CATSRAPWQIAGAIRRGYEQYF
TRBV29-1	NA	TRBJ1-1	CSVEEGGLTEAFF
TRBV5-1	TRBD2	TRBJ2-3	CASSLLASGNPDTQYF
TRBV24-1	NA	TRBJ2-5	CATSDWGGLGETQYF
TRBV6-2/TRBV6-3	NA	TRBJ1-1	CASKAGRTEAFF
TRBV4-3	NA	TRBJ2-7	CASSRTIKPYEQYF
TRBV7-2	NA	TRBJ1-2	CASSLGAGLNYGYTF
TRBV5-6	NA	TRBJ2-6	CASRERGGGANVLTF
TRBV5-1	NA	TRBJ2-6	CASSNPGRLNTEAF
TRBV11-3	NA	TRBJ2-3	CASSSGATQYF
TRBV20-1	NA	TRBJ1-1	CSAIGGVGTEAFF
TRBV6-4	NA	TRBJ1-5	CASKFQPQHF
TRBV19	TRBD1	TRBJ1-1	CASSLSGQLNTEAFF
TRBV2	NA	TRBJ1-5	CASSEGLSNQPQHF
TRBV7-2	TRBD2	TRBJ2-7	CASSSRPGTSETYEQYF
TRBV5-6	NA	TRBJ2-5	CASSLLYQETQYF
TRBV7-8	NA	TRBJ2-1	CASSPQIVNEQFF